Described below is a single TCR beta chain sequence and its context. Its specificity is unknown. The table came from immunoSEQ multiplex PCR; TCRdb's copy has only in-frame clones and leaves some out. The sample gives about 110,000 clones, 94% of which show up once; around 2.8% is in the top ten. The CDR3 spans 15 residues. V dropped 3 bases and J dropped 3; count of bases not matched to a gene: 7. Germline lookup yields CDR1 MNHNS and CDR2 SASEGT. These data are taken from a study of T cell responses to AZD1222 COVID-19 vaccine. The study's findings and limits: As reported, nearly half of all spike-specific TCRs target variant regions that are unmutated. Donors were mostly white British, more females; clonal diversity possibly underestimated.

V is TRBV6-1 and J is TRBJ2-7, with 8 bases matching TRBD2. The sequence was obtained from an adult who received the AZD1222 COVID-19 vaccine. Sequenced here: peripheral blood, sampled 28 days after the second AZD1222 dose. The CDR3, as DNA: TGTGCCAGCAGTGATGGGGCGGGGGGCTACTACGAGCAGTACTTC. This translates into CASSDGAGGYYEQYF.